The source of this T cell receptor (beta chain) is a study of cytomegalovirus exposure and HLA in healthy donors. Across the whole study: In a later analysis, it was reported that the roughly 120 validation repertoires had been produced on the same platform as the roughly 700 repertoires belonging to the first cohort. Study-wide points: Most TCR sequences proved rare, with some public TCRs found in many donors.

TCRdb's copy holds only in-frame clones and misses some; the assay was immunoSEQ multiplex PCR. The table has about 180,000 clones, 85% to 90% seen once. This CDR3 region has 14 residues. Trimming removed 3 bases at V and 5 bases at J, with 11 bases between. Germline CDR1 reads SNHLY; CDR2 reads FYNNEI. The donors were in the roughly 110-subject validation cohort; that cohort was separate from the roughly 700-subject first cohort. Of note for this clone: Its antigen is undetermined.

The V call is TRBV2, the J call TRBJ1-5, with TRBD1 as a possible D gene (6 bases). This sequence was found in a woman in her 30s in good health and CMV-seronegative. The material sequenced was PBMCs. CDR3: CASSDGTGYQPQHF. The CDR3 bases are TGTGCCAGCAGTGATGGTACAGGGTATCAGCCCCAGCATTTT.